The 5 T cell receptor beta chains reported below all come from one sample, sequenced in a study of blood T cell repertoires in COVID-19. Sequenced by immunoSEQ multiplex PCR; TCRdb stores in-frame clones only, minus some. The profile covers about 40,000 clones, with more than 65% appearing a single time and 4.2% taken by the ten largest. Sequenced material: peripheral blood. Every receptor here comes from a woman in her 70s with acute or convalescent COVID-19.

The V and J genes are TRBV19 and TRBJ2-3, with D possibly TRBD1 on 6 matching bases. With 7 bases removed from V and 1 base from J, the gap between germline ends came to 12 bases. CDR1 and CDR2 from the germline V gene are LNHDA and SQIVND (reference sequence). The length of the CDR3 is 14 residues. The CDR3 sequence: CASTKSGGTDTQYF. In nucleotides, the CDR3 is TGTGCCAGTACGAAGTCAGGGGGCACAGATACGCAGTATTTT.

The rearrangement uses TRBV9 and TRBJ2-2; D perhaps matches TRBD2 (7 bases). The ends were cut back, 0 bases at V and 4 bases at J, with 16 bases in the middle. The CDR3 length is 17 residues. The germline gives CDR1 SGDLS, CDR2 YYNGEE. The CDR3 DNA reads as TGTGCCAGCAGCGTAGTTGACGGGGGGCAGGTCACCGGGGAGCTGTTTTTT. It is translated as CASSVVDGGQVTGELFF.

The chain recombines TRBV6-5 with TRBJ1-2; D call uncertain. Germline V gene lookup returns CDR1 MNHEY and CDR2 SVGAGI. This CDR3 has 14 amino acids. The V and J ends lost 6 bases and 0 bases respectively, with 11 bases between them. The CDR3 coding sequence is TGTGCCAGCAGACCGAGCGGAGCTAACTATGGCTACACCTTC. Translated, it gives CASRPSGANYGYTF.

V and J are TRBV28 and TRBJ2-3, with TRBD2 identical over 7 bases. CDR1 and CDR2 (germline): MDHEN, SYDVKM. V dropped 3 bases and J dropped 4; count of bases not matched to a gene: 7. The CDR3 length is 15 residues. Here the CDR3 DNA reads TGTGCCAGCAGTTTGGTGGGAGGGTGGTCAGATACGCAGTATTTT. This sequence encodes CASSLVGGWSDTQYF. Based on the CDR3 plus reference TRBV28 and TRBJ2-3, the full variable domain is DVKVTQSSRYLVKRTGEKVFLECVQDMDHENMFWYRQDPGLGLRLIYFSYDVKMKEKGDIPEGYSVSREKKERFSLILESASTNQTSMYLCASSLVGGWSDTQYFGPGTRLTVL.

V gene TRBV4-3 combines with J gene TRBJ1-6, with 7 bases that match TRBD1. In germline, CDR1 is LGHNA, CDR2 YSLEER. The CDR3 covers 17 residues. After removal of 2 bases from V and 5 bases from J, the junction contained 9 bases not matched to a gene. This CDR3 is CASSQILGGLNNSPLHF. The CDR3 DNA reads as TGCGCCAGCAGCCAAATCCTAGGGGGCCTTAATAATTCACCCCTCCACTTT.